This T cell receptor (beta chain) was recorded in a study of OX40 agonist ivuxolimab in advanced cancers. Across the whole study: Cohort: about 80% men, mean age around 55, aged about 23 to 80. Prior anti-PD-1, anti-PD-L1 or anti-CTLA-4 therapy was allowed; roughly 40% had some. Study-wide results and caveats: Certain nonresponders additionally had low normalized T-cell clonal expansion. Clones of CD4+ and CD8+ blood T cells grew by week 6 at doses of 0.1 to 3.0 mg/kg.

To note about this clone: The antigen is undetermined.

Using immunoSEQ multiplex PCR, the repertoire was profiled, and TCRdb retains in-frame clones only, with some absent. The sample includes some 69,000 clones, about 89% of them seen just once. Germline trimming cut 6 bases from V and 3 bases from J; bases unmatched to any gene: 7. There are 16 residues in the CDR3. CDR1 is SGHTA and CDR2 is FQGNSA in the germline V gene. This chain joins TRBV7-2 and TRBJ2-3; 12 nucleotides match TRBD2. Specimen: CD4+ or CD8+ T cells sorted from blood, collected in a trial of the OX40 agonist ivuxolimab. The clonotype was recovered from an adult with an advanced solid tumor such as melanoma, head and neck, liver or kidney cancer. For the CDR3, the DNA is TGTGCCAGCAGTTCTCGACTAGCGGGAGCTACAGATACGCAGTATTTT. Amino acids: CASSSRLAGATDTQYF.